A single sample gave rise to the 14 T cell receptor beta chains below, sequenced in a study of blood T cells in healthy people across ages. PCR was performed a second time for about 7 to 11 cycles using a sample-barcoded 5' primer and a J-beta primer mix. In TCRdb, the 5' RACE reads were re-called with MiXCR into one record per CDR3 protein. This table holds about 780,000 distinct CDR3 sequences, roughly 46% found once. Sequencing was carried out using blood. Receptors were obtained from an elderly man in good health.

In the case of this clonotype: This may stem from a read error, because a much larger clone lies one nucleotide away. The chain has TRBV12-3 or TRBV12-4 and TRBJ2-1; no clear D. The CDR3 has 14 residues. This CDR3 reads CACSPASSYNEQFF. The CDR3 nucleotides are TGTGCCTGCAGTCCAGCGAGCTCCTACAATGAGCAGTTCTTC.

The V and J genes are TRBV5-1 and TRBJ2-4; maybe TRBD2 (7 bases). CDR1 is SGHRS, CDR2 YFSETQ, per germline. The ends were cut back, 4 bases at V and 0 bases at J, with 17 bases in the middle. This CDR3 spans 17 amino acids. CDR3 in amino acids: CASSVSAGALAKNIQYF. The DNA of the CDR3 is TGCGCCAGCAGCGTGTCGGCGGGGGCTTTAGCCAAAAACATTCAGTACTTC.

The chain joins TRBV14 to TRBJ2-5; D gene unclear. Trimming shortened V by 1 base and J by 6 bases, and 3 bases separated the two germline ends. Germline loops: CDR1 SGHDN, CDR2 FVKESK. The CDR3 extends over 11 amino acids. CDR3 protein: CASSQGKTQYF. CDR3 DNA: TGTGCCAGCAGCCAAGGGAAGACCCAGTACTTC. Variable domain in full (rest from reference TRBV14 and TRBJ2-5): EAGVTQFPSHSVIEKGQTVTLRCDPISGHDNLYWYRRVMGKEIKFLLHFVKESKQDESGMPNNRFLAERTGGTYSTLKVQPAELEDSGVYFCASSQGKTQYFGPGTRLLVL.

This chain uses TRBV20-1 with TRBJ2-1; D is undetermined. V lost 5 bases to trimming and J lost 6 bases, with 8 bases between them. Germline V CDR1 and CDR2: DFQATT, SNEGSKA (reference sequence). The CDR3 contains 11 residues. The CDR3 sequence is CSAGRLNEQFF. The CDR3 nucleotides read TGCAGTGCTGGAAGGCTCAATGAGCAGTTCTTC.

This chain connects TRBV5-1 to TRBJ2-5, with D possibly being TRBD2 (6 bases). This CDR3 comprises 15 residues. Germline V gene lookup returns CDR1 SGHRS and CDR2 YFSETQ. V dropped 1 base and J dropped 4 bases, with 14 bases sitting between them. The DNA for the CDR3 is TGCGCCAGCAGCTTGTTGGTGGGGGGAGGAGAGACCCAGTACTTC. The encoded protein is CASSLLVGGGETQYF.

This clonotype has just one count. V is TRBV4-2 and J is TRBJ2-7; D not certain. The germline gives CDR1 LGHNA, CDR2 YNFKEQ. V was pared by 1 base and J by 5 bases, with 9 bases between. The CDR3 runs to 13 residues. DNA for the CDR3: TGTGCCAGCAGCCAAGTGAGAGCAAACGAGCAGTACTTC. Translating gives CASSQVRANEQYF.

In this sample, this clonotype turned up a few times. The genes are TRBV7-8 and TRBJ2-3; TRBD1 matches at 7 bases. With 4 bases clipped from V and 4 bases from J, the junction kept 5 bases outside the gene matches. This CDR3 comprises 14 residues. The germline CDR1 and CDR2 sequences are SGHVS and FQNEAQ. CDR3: CASSSLTGPDTQYF. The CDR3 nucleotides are TGTGCCAGCAGCTCCCTGACAGGGCCAGATACGCAGTATTTT.

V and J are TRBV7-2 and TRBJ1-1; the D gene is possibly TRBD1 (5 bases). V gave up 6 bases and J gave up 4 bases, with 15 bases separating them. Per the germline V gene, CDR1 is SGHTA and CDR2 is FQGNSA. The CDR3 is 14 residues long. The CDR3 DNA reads TGTGCCAGCAGTGGTACGGGGCGGAGCACTGAAGCTTTCTTT. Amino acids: CASSGTGRSTEAFF.

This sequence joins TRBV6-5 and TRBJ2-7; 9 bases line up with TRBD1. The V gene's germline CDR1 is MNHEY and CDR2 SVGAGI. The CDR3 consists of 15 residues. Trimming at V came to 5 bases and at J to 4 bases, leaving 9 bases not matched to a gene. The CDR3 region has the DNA TGTGCCAGCAGTCATCACCGGGACAGGGAATACGAGCAGTACTTC. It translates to CASSHHRDREYEQYF.

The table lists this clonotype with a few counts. The CDR3 loop reads CASSLSRAQETQYF. As DNA, the CDR3 is TGTGCCAGCAGCTTGTCGCGGGCTCAAGAGACCCAGTACTTC. The chain couples TRBV7-2 to TRBJ2-5; TRBD2 might be the D (5 bases). The CDR3 is made up of 14 amino acids. V was cut by 3 bases and J by 2 bases, with 10 bases left in between. Per the germline V gene, CDR1 is SGHTA and CDR2 is FQGNSA.

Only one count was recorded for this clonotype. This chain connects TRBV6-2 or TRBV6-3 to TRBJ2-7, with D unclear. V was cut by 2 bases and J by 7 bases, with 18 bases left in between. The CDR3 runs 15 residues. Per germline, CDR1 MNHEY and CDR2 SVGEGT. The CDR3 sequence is CASSYPTSSYNEQYF. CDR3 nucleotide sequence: TGTGCCAGCAGTTACCCCACAAGCTCCTACAATGAGCAGTACTTC.

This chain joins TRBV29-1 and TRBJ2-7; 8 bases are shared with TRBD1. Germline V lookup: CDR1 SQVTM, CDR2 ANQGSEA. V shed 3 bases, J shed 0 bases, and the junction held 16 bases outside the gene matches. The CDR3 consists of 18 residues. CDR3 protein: CSVEDRAGMAGISYEQYF. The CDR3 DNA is TGCAGCGTTGAGGACAGGGCCGGGATGGCGGGGATCTCCTACGAGCAGTACTTC.

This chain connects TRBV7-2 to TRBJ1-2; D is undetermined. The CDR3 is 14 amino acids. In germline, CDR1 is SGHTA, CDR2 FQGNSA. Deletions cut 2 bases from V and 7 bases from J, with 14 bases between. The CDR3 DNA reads TGTGCCAGCAGCTTAAATGGTGTATTAGGTGGCTACACCTTC. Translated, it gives CASSLNGVLGGYTF.

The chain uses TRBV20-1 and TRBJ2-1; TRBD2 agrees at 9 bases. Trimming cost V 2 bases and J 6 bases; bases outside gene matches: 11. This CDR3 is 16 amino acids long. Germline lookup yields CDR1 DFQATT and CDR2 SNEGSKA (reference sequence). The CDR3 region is CSARSSGGRGFNEQFF. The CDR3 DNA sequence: TGCAGTGCTAGATCAAGCGGCGGGAGGGGATTCAATGAGCAGTTCTTC.